This T cell receptor beta chain was recorded in a study of PD-1 blockade in classical Hodgkin lymphoma. Study results and caveats: TCR diversity at baseline was reported to be reduced in newly diagnosed patients relative to healthy donors. Possibly reflecting disease activity or prior therapy, repertoire differences have causes that remain undefined.

Time point given: newly diagnosed, previously untreated cHL patient sample. Isolation of CD8+ T cells from thawed PBMCs used magnetic negative selection. Untreated, newly diagnosed classical Hodgkin lymphoma PBMCs served for comparison. This table comes from immunoSEQ multiplex PCR, and its TCRdb copy is limited to in-frame clones, with some not included. The sample consists of more than 7,500 clones, 80% to 95% of them appearing once. CDR3 length: 17 amino acids. The germline gives CDR1 KGHSH, CDR2 LQKENI. V was shortened by 2 bases and J by 4 bases, with 20 bases between the two germline ends. As concerns this clone: Its antigen remains unknown.

Sequencing used CD8+ T cells from blood. This rearrangement joins TRBV18 to TRBJ2-5; D not resolved. The sequence was obtained from a human donor with classical Hodgkin lymphoma. CDR3 sequence: CASSPSLLLPKRETQYF. In nucleotides, the CDR3 is TGTGCCAGCTCACCATCCCTGCTCTTACCCAAACGAGAGACCCAGTACTTC.